A single TCR beta chain is shown here with its context. Its cognate antigen is unknown. Measured with immunoSEQ multiplex PCR; TCRdb has only the in-frame clones, and not every one. The sample lists tens of thousands of clones; about 90% were seen once. Germline CDR1 and CDR2: LNHDA and SQIVND (reference sequence). Trimming stripped 6 bases from V and 5 bases from J, with 6 bases between. CDR3 length: 11 residues. The sample originates from a study of OX40 agonist ivuxolimab in advanced cancers. Study summary: Ivuxolimab, which is an agonistic anti-OX40 (CD134) antibody, was administered to the patients.

Study-level findings and limits: Certain nonresponders likewise exhibited a low normalized T-cell clonal expansion. By week 6 at 0.1 to 3.0 mg/kg, blood CD4+ and CD8+ T cells had expanded clonally.

The sequencing here drew on CD4+ or CD8+ T cells sorted from blood, taken in a trial of the OX40 agonist ivuxolimab. The origin of this receptor is an adult with an advanced solid tumor such as melanoma, head and neck, liver or kidney cancer. The genes are TRBV19 and TRBJ2-3; no firm D call. The CDR3 region is CASRTGDTQYF. The CDR3 nucleotides read TGTGCCAGTAGGACCGGAGATACGCAGTATTTT. The whole variable domain, remainder taken from reference TRBV19 and TRBJ2-3, is DGGITQSPKYLFRKEGQNVTLSCEQNLNHDAMYWYRQDPGQGLRLIYYSQIVNDFQKGDIAEGYSVSREKKESFPLTVTSAQKNPTAFYLCASRTGDTQYFGPGTRLTVL.